These 10 T cell receptor beta chains originate from one sample sequenced in a study of cytomegalovirus exposure and HLA in healthy donors. The primer mix had 60 Vbeta and 13 Jbeta primers. Profiled with immunoSEQ multiplex PCR; TCRdb holds only in-frame clones, not every one. The sample has tens of thousands of clones; less than 80% are singletons. What was sequenced was PBMCs. The receptors shown here come from a woman in her forties in good health and CMV-seronegative.

The J gene is TRBJ2-7, the V gene TRBV7-2; 9 bases are a match to TRBD2. Germline trimming cut 5 bases from V and 4 bases from J; bases unmatched to any gene: 9. There are 15 residues in the CDR3. Germline CDR1 and CDR2: SGHTA and FQGNSA. CDR3 sequence (DNA): TGTGCCAGCAGCCAGGTGTTAGCGGGAGCTTACGAGCAGTACTTC. Its protein product is CASSQVLAGAYEQYF.

V gene TRBV28 combines with J gene TRBJ2-7; perhaps TRBD2 as D (5 bases). V lost 6 bases and J 3 bases, leaving 24 bases between the germline ends. The CDR3 contains 17 residues. Per germline, CDR1 MDHEN and CDR2 SYDVKM. CDR3 sequence reads: CASSFMVGRRFIYEQYF. As DNA, the CDR3 is TGTGCCAGCAGCTTTATGGTTGGGCGGAGGTTTATCTACGAGCAGTACTTC.

The chain links TRBV7-3 to TRBJ2-7, with 7 bases matching TRBD1. Trimming at V came to 0 bases and at J to 6 bases, leaving 5 bases not matched to a gene. The CDR3 extends over 14 amino acids. Germline CDR1 SGHTA, CDR2 FQGTGA. CDR3 loop: CASSLTGQSFEQYF. For the CDR3, the DNA is TGTGCCAGCAGCTTAACGGGACAGTCATTCGAGCAGTACTTC. The full variable domain, rest sourced from reference TRBV7-3 and TRBJ2-7, is GAGVSQTPSNKVTEKGKYVELRCDPISGHTALYWYRQSLGQGPEFLIYFQGTGAADDSGLPNDRFFAVRPEGSVSTLKIQRTERGDSAVYLCASSLTGQSFEQYFGPGTRLTVT.

This chain joins TRBV4-1 and TRBJ2-1, with TRBD2 matching 9 bases. Germline CDR1 MGHRA, CDR2 YSYEKL. The CDR3 is made up of 15 amino acids. J gave up 4 bases and V 4 bases, and 5 bases lay outside the gene matches. The CDR3 here is CASSLSGGGYNEQFF. CDR3 nucleotides: TGCGCCAGCAGCCTTAGCGGGGGCGGGTACAATGAGCAGTTCTTC.

This rearrangement joins TRBV5-6 to TRBJ1-2; TRBD1 aligns across 9 bases. The length of the CDR3 is 14 residues. CDR1 is SGHDT, CDR2 YYEEEE, per germline. V trimming: 2 bases; J trimming: 8 bases; junction bases outside the gene matches: 7. For the CDR3, the DNA is TGTGCCAGCAGCTTTAGGGACAGGGAGGTCGGCTACACCTTC. Residues: CASSFRDREVGYTF.

This chain connects TRBV19 to TRBJ2-2, with TRBD1 as a possible D gene (6 bases). The CDR3 covers 13 residues. Germline CDR1 and CDR2: LNHDA and SQIVND (reference sequence). The germline V and J ends were trimmed by 6 bases and 5 bases, with 10 bases remaining between them. The CDR3 spells CASRKGVTGELFF. The CDR3, as DNA: TGTGCCAGTAGAAAGGGGGTTACCGGGGAGCTGTTTTTT.

CDR3 DNA sequence: TGTGCCAGCAGCCCCACTAGCGGAGACTCCTACAATGAGCAGTTCTTC. Translated: CASSPTSGDSYNEQFF. The J gene is TRBJ2-1, the V gene TRBV6-4; 8 bases fit TRBD2. The CDR3 length is 16 residues. V was pared by 6 bases and J by 0 bases, with 7 bases of the junction left unmatched. CDR1 MRHNA and CDR2 SNTAGT come from the germline V gene.

This chain uses TRBV28 with TRBJ2-2; D perhaps matches TRBD2 (5 bases). Trimming took off 8 bases at V and 1 base at J, with 11 bases between the two ends. CDR1 is MDHEN, CDR2 SYDVKM, per germline. The CDR3 contains 14 residues. DNA for the CDR3: TGTGCCAGCTTTGCCCGGGAGAACACCGGGGAGCTGTTTTTT. It encodes CASFARENTGELFF.

The chain carries TRBV29-1 and TRBJ1-2; D possibly corresponds to TRBD1 (5 bases). CDR1 and CDR2 (germline): SQVTM, ANQGSEA. Trimming left V 7 bases short and J 0 bases short, with 24 bases between. The CDR3 is made up of 17 amino acids. The DNA of the CDR3 is TGCAGCGCCCTGGGTCCACCCCGACAGTCAGCTAACTATGGCTACACCTTC. Translated: CSALGPPRQSANYGYTF.

This chain uses TRBV13 with TRBJ1-5; 7 positions match TRBD1. This CDR3 comprises 12 residues. Germline V gene sequence: CDR1 PRHDT, CDR2 FYEKMQ (reference sequence). The V gene end was trimmed by 5 bases and the J gene end by 12 bases; junction bases not matched to a gene: 7. The CDR3 coding sequence is TGTGCCAGCAGCGGAAACAGGGGATACCAGCATTTT. Encoded protein: CASSGNRGYQHF.